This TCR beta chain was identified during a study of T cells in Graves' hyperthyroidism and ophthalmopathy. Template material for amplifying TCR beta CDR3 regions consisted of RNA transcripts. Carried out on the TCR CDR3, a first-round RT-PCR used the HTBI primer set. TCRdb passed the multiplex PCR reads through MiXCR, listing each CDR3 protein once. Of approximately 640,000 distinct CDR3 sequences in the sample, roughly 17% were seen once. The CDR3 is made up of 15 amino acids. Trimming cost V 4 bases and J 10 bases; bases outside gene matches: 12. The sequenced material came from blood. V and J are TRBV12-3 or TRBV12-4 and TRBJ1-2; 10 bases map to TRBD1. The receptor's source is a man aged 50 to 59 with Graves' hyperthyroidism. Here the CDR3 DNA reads TGTGCCAGCAGTTCAACAGGGACAGGGGCACTTTTCTACACCTTC. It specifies CASSSTGTGALFYTF.